A single sample is the source of the 5 T cell receptor beta chains below, sequenced in a study of cytomegalovirus exposure and HLA in healthy donors. The data were produced by immunoSEQ multiplex PCR, yet TCRdb's version contains in-frame clones alone and is incomplete. The data contain some 170,000 clones, approximately 86% of them singletons. Sequences were obtained from PBMCs. The receptors come from a man between 18 and 35 years old in good health and CMV-seropositive.

CDR3 coding DNA: TGTGCCAGTAGTATCGCAGGGGAAATAGGCAATCAGCCCCAGCATTTT. Its protein is CASSIAGEIGNQPQHF. The chain employs TRBV19 and TRBJ1-5, with a possible D match to TRBD1 (6 bases). The CDR3 is made up of 16 amino acids. Germline CDR1 reads LNHDA; CDR2 reads SQIVND (reference sequence). The V gene lost 3 bases and the J gene lost 2 bases, with 14 bases spanning the gap.

J is TRBJ1-2 and V is TRBV10-3, with a tentative D call TRBD1 (6 bases). The V and J ends lost 10 bases and 2 bases respectively, with 14 bases between them. The CDR3 runs to 13 residues. CDR1 ENHRY and CDR2 SYGVKD come from the germline V gene. The CDR3 nucleotides read TGTGCCACCGAGACAGGAGGCAACTATGGCTACACCTTC. Protein product: CATETGGNYGYTF.

DNA of the CDR3: TGTGCCAGCAGCTTTCCCAGAACAGATACGCAGTATTTT. It is translated as CASSFPRTDTQYF. This chain links TRBV5-5 with TRBJ2-3; D not certain. In germline, CDR1 is SGHKS, CDR2 YYEKEE (reference sequence). The CDR3 spans 13 residues. V lost 2 bases, J lost 3 bases, and 7 bases lay in between.

This clone has a handful of counts. Other DNA sequences of this sample code for an identical CDR3. V usage is TRBV5-1 and J usage is TRBJ2-2; D is possibly TRBD1 (5 bases). Germline V gene sequence: CDR1 SGHRS, CDR2 YFSETQ. V lost 5 bases and J 1 base, leaving 9 bases between the germline ends. CDR3 length: 14 amino acids. The DNA for the CDR3 is TGCGCCAGCAGGGGTGACAGGAACACCGGGGAGCTGTTTTTT. Translating gives CASRGDRNTGELFF.

The chain uses TRBV20-1 and TRBJ1-1; D not resolved. The CDR3 extends over 11 amino acids. Per the germline V gene, CDR1 is DFQATT and CDR2 is SNEGSKA (reference sequence). The CDR3: CRGDSVTEAFF. As DNA, the CDR3 is TGCAGAGGTGACTCGGTGACTGAAGCTTTCTTT.